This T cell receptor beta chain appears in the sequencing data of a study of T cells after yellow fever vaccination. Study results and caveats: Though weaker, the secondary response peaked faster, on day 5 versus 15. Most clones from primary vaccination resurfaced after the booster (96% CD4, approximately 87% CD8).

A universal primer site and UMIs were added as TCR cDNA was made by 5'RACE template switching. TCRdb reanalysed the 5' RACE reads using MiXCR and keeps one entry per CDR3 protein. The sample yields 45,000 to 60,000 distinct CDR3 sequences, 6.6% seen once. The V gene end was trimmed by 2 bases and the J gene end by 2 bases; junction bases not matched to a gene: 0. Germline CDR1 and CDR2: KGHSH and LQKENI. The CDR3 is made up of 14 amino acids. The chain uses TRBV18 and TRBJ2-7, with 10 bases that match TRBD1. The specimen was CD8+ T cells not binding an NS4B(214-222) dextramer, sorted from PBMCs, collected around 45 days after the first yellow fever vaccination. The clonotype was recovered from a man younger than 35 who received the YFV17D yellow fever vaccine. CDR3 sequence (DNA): TGTGCCAGCTCACCAGGGACAGGGGCCTACGAGCAGTACGTC. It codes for CASSPGTGAYEQYV.